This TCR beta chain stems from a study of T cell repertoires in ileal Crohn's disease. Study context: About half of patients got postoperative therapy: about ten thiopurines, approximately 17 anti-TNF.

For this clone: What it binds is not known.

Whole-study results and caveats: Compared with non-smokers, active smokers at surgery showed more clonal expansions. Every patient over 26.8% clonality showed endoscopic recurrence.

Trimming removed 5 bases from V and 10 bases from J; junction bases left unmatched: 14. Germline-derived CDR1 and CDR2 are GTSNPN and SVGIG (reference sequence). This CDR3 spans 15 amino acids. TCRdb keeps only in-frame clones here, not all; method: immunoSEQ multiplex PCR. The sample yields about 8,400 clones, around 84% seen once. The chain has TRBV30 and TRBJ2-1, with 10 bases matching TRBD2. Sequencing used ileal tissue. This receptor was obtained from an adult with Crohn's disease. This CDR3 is CAWALAGVNSGEQFF. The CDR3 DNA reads TGTGCCTGGGCCCTAGCGGGAGTGAATAGTGGGGAGCAGTTCTTC.